This T cell receptor beta chain was recovered during a study of blood T cell repertoires in COVID-19. Study as a whole: Samples representing acute and convalescent COVID-19 were sourced from the United States, Italy and Spain.

Germline V lookup: CDR1 LNHDA, CDR2 SQIVND (reference sequence). The CDR3 sequence is 16 residues long. V shed 5 bases and J 0 bases; nucleotides not matched to a gene: 5. This table comes from immunoSEQ multiplex PCR, and its TCRdb copy is limited to in-frame clones, with some not included. The table has 250,000 to 350,000 clones, 75% to 90% seen once. This clone occurred once. The chain links TRBV19 to TRBJ2-2; 8 nucleotides agree with TRBD1. The source is a woman under 40 who had recovered from COVID-19. Sequencing input: peripheral blood. CDR3 amino acids: CASSPRGQANTGELFF. DNA for the CDR3: TGTGCCAGTAGTCCTCGGGGACAGGCGAACACCGGGGAGCTGTTTTTT.